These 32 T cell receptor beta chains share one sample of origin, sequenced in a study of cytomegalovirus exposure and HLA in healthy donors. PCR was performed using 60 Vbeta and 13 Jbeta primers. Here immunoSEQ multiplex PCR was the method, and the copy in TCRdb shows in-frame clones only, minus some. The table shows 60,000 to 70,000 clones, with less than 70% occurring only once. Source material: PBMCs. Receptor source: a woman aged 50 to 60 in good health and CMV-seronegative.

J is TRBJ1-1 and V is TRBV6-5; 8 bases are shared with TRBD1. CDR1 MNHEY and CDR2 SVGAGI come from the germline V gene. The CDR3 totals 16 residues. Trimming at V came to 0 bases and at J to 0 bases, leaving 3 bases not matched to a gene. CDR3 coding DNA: TGTGCCAGCAGTTACTCACGGACAGGGCTGAACACTGAAGCTTTCTTT. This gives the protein CASSYSRTGLNTEAFF.

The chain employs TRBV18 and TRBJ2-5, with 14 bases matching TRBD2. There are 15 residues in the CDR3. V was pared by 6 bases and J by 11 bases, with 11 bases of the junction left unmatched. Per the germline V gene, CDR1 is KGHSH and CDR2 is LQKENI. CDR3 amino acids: CASSPGLAGGGEQYF. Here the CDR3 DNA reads TGTGCCAGCTCCCCTGGACTAGCGGGAGGAGGAGAGCAGTACTTC. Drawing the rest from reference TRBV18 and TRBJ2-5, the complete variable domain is NAGVMQNPRHLVRRRGQEARLRCSPMKGHSHVYWYRQLPEEGLKFMVYLQKENIIDESGMPKERFSAEFPKEGPSILRIQQVVRGDSAAYFCASSPGLAGGGEQYFGPGTRLLVL.

CDR3 DNA: TGTGCCAGCACGGGGGGTTTAAATTCACCCCTCCACTTT. Translating it yields CASTGGLNSPLHF. The chain uses TRBV6-5 and TRBJ1-6; weak D call: TRBD1 (5 bases). This CDR3 is built from 13 residues. Germline CDR1 MNHEY, CDR2 SVGAGI. Trimming left V 7 bases short and J 7 bases short, with 11 bases between.

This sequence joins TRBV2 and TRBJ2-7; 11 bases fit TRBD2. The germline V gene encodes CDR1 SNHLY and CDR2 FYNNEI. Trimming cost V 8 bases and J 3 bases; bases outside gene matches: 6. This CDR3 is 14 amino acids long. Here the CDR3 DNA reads TGTGCCAGCGGGGGGACTAGCGGTTACTACGAGCAGTACTTC. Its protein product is CASGGTSGYYEQYF.

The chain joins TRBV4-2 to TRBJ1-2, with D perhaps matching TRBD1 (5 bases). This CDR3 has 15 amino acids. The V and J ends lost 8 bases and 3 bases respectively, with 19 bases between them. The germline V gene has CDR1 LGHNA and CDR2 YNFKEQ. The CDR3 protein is CASGAGIHADYGYTF. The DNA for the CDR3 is TGTGCCAGCGGAGCAGGGATCCACGCCGACTATGGCTACACCTTC.

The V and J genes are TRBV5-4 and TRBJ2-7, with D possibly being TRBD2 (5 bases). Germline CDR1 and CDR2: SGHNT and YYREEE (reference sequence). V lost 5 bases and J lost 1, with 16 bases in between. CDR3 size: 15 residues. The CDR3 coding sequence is TGTGCCAGCAGACCCGAAATACGGGAATCCTACGAGCAGTACTTC. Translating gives CASRPEIRESYEQYF.

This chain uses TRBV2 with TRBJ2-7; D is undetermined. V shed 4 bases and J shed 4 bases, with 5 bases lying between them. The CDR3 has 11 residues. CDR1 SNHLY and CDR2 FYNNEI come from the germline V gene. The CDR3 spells CASSVTYEQYF. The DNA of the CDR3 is TGTGCCAGCAGTGTGACTTACGAGCAGTACTTC.

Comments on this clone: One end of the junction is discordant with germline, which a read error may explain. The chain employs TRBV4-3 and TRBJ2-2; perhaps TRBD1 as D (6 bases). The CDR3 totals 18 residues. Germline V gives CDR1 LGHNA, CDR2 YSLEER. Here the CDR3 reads CAISLSTPRGRNTGELFF. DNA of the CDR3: TGCGCCATCAGCCTTTCAACACCTAGGGGGAGGAACACCGGGGAGCTGTTTTTT.

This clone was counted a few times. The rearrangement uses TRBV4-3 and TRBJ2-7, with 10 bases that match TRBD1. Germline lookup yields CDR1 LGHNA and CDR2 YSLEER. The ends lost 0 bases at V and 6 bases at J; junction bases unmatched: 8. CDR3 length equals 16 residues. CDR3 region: CASSQDERTGGGEQYF. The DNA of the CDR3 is TGCGCCAGCAGCCAAGATGAGAGGACAGGGGGAGGCGAGCAGTACTTC.

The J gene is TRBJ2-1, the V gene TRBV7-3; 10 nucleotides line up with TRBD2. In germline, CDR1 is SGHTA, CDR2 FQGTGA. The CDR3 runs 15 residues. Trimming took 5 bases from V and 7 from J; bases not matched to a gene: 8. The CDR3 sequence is CASSPGLADLNEQFF. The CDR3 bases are TGTGCCAGCAGCCCTGGACTAGCGGATTTGAATGAGCAGTTCTTC.

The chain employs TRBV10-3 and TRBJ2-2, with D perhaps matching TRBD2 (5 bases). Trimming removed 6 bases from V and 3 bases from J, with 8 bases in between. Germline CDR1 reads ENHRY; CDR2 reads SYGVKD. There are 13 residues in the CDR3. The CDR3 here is CAIRPGYTGELFF. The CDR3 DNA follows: TGTGCCATCAGACCGGGGTACACCGGGGAGCTGTTTTTT.

The CDR3 nucleotides are TGTGCCAGCAGTCCCGGCGCGGGAGGCTACACCTTC. Protein sequence: CASSPGAGGYTF. V is TRBV25-1 and J is TRBJ1-2, with D unresolved. Germline V gives CDR1 MGHDK, CDR2 SYGVNS. Deletions cut 5 bases from V and 8 bases from J, with 12 bases between. The CDR3 is 12 amino acids.

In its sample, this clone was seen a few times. CDR3 in amino acids: CASSSRTSGGNEQFF. CDR3 in DNA: TGTGCCAGCAGCTCTAGGACTAGCGGGGGCAATGAGCAGTTCTTC. The chain couples TRBV9 to TRBJ2-1; 13 positions agree with TRBD2. With V trimmed by 4 bases and J by 6 bases, 4 bases remained unmatched. The CDR3 spans 15 residues. CDR1 SGDLS and CDR2 YYNGEE come from the germline V gene.

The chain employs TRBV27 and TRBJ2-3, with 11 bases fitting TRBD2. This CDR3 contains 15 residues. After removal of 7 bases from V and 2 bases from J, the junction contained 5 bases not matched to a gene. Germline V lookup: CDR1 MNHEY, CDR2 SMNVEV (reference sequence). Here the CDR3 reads CASTGLAGFTDTQYF. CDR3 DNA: TGTGCCAGCACAGGACTAGCGGGTTTCACAGATACGCAGTATTTT.

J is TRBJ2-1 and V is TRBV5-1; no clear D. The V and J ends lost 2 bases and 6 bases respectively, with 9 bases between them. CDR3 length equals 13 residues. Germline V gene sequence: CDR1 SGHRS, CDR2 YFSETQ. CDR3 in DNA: TGCGCCAGCAGCTTATCCAGAAGCAATGAGCAGTTCTTC. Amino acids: CASSLSRSNEQFF.

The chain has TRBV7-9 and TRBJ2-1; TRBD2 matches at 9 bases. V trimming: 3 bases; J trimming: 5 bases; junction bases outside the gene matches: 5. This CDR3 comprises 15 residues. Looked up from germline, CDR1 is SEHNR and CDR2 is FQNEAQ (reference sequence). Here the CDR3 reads CASSLFLAGNNEQFF. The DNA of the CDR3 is TGTGCCAGCAGCTTGTTCCTAGCGGGAAACAATGAGCAGTTCTTC. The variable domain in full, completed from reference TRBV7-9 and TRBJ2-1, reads DTGVSQNPRHKITKRGQNVTFRCDPISEHNRLYWYRQTLGQGPEFLTYFQNEAQLEKSRLLSDRFSAERPKGSFSTLEIQRTEQGDSAMYLCASSLFLAGNNEQFFGPGTRLTVL.

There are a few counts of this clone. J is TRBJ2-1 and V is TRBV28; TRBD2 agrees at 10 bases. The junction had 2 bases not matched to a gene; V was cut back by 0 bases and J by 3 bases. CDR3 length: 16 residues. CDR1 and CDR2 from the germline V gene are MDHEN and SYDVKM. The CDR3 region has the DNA TGTGCCAGCAGTTTATGGGGACTAGCGTTCTACAATGAGCAGTTCTTC. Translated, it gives CASSLWGLAFYNEQFF.

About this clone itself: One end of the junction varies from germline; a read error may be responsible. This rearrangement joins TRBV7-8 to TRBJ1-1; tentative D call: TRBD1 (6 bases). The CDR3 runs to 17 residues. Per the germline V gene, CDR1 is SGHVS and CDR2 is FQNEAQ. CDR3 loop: CASSLAMVGGLNTEAFF. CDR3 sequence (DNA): TGTGCCAGCAGCTTAGCGATGGTAGGGGGTCTGAATACTGAAGCTTTCTTT.

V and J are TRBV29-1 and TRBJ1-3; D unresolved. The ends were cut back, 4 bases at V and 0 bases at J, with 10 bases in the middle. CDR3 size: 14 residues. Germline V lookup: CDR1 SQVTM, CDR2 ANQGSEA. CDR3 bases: TGCAGCGTTGGCAGCGCTAGCTCTGGAAACACCATATATTTT. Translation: CSVGSASSGNTIYF.

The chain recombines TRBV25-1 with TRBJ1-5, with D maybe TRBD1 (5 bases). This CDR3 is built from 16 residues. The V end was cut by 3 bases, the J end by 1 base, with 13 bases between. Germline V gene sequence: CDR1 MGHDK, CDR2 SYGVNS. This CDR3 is CASSEALQGSNQPQHF. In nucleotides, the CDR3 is TGTGCCAGCAGTGAGGCTCTCCAGGGCAGCAATCAGCCCCAGCATTTT.

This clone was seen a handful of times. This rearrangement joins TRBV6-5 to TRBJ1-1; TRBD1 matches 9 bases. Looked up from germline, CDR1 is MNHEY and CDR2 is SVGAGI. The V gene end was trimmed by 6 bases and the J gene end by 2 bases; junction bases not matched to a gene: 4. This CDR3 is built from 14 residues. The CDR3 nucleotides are TGTGCCAGCAGGGCGGGACAGGGCAACACTGAAGCTTTCTTT. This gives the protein CASRAGQGNTEAFF.

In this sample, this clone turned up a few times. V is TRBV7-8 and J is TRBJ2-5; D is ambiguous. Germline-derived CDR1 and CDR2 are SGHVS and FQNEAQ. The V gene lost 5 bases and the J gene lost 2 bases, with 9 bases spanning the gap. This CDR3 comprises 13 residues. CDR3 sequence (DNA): TGTGCCAGCAGCAGTCTTCGGCAAGAGACCCAGTACTTC. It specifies CASSSLRQETQYF.

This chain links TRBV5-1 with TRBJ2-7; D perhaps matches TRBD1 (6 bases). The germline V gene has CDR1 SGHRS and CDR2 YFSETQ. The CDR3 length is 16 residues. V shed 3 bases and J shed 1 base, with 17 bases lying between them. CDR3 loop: CASSSAPGQVSYEQYF. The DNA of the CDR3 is TGCGCCAGCAGCTCGGCTCCGGGACAAGTTTCCTACGAGCAGTACTTC.

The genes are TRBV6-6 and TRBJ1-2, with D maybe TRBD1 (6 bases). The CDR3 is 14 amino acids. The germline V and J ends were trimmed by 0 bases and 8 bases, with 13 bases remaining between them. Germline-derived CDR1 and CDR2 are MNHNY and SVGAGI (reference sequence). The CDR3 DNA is TGTGCCAGCAGTTACTCCGGGGGGGCCAAGGGCTACACCTTC. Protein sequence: CASSYSGGAKGYTF.

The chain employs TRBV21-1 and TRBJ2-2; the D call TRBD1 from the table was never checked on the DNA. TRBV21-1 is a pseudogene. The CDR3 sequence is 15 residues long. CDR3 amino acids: CASRVQGAGTGELFF. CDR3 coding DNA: TGTGCCAGCAGGGTACAGGGGGCGGGCACCGGGGAGCTGTTTTTT.

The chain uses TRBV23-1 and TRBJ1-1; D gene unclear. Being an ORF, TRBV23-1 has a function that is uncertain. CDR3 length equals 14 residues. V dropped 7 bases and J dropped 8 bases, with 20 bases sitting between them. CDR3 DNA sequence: TGCGCCAGCAACCTCCTCTCGGGATGGCTGGAAGCTTTCTTT. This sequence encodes CASNLLSGWLEAFF.

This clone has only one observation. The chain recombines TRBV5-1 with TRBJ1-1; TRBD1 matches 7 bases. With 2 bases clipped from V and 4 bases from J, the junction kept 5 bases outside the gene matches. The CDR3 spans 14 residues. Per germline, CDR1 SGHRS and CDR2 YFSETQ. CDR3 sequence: CASSLQGSGTEAFF. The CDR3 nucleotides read TGCGCCAGCAGCTTACAGGGGAGTGGCACTGAAGCTTTCTTT.

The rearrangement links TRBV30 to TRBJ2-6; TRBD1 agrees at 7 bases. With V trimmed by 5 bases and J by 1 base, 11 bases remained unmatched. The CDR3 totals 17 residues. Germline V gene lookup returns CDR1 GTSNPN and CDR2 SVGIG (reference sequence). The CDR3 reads CAWGRDRVRSGANVLTF. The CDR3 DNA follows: TGTGCCTGGGGACGCGACAGGGTTAGGTCTGGGGCCAACGTCCTGACTTTC.

CDR3 DNA: TGTGCCAGCAGTCACGCTACCCGCACAGATACGCAGTATTTT. This codes for CASSHATRTDTQYF. V and J are TRBV27 and TRBJ2-3; unclear D gene. Trimming stripped 5 bases from V and 1 base from J, with 10 bases between. Germline V gene lookup returns CDR1 MNHEY and CDR2 SMNVEV (reference sequence). The CDR3 spans 14 residues.

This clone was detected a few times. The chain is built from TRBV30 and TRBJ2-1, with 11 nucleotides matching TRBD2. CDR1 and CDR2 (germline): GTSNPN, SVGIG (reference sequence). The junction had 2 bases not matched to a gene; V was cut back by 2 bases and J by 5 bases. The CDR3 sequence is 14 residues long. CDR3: CAWSLGLADNEQFF. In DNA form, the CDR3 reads TGTGCCTGGAGTCTGGGACTAGCGGACAATGAGCAGTTCTTC.

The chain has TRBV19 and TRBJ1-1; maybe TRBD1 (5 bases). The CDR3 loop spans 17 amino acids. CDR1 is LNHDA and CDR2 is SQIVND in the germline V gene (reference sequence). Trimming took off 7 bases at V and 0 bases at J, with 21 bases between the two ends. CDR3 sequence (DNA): TGTGCCAGTACCGACGGGGGTGGCGGTGTGTTGAACACTGAAGCTTTCTTT. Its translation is CASTDGGGGVLNTEAFF.

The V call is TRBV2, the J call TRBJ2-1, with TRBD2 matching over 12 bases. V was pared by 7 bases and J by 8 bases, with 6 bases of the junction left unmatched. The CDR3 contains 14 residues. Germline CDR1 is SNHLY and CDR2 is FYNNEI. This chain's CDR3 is CASKAGLAGYEQFF. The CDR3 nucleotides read TGTGCCAGCAAGGCGGGACTAGCGGGCTATGAGCAGTTCTTC.